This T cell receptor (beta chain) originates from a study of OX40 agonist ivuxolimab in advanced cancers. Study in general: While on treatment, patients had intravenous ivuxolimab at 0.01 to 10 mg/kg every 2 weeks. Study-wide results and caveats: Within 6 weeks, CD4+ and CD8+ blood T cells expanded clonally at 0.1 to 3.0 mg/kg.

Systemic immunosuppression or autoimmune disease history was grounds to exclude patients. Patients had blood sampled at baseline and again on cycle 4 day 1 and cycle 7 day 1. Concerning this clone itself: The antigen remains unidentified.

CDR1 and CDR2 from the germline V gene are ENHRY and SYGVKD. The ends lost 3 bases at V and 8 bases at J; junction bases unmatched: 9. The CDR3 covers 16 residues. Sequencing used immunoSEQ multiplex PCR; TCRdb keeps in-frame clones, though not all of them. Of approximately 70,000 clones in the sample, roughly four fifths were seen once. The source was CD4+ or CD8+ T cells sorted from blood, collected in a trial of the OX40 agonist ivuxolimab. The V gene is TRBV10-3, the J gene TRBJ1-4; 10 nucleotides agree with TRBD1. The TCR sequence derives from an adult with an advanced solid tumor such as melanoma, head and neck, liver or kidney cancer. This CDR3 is CAISDPTGQGKEKLFF. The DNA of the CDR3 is TGTGCCATCAGTGACCCGACGGGACAGGGGAAAGAAAAACTGTTTTTT.